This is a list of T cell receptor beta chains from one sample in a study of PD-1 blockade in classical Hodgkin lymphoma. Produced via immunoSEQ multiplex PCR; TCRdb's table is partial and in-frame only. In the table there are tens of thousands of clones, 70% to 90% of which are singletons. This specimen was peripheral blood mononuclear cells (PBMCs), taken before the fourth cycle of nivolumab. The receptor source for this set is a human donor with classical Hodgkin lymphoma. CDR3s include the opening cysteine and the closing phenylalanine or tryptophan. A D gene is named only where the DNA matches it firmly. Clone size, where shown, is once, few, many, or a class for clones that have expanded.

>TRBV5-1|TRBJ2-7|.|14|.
TGCGCCAGCAAAACACAGGGAAACTCCTACGAGCAGTACTTC
CASKTQGNSYEQYF
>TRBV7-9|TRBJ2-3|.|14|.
TGTGCCAGCAGCTTAGTAGATGGACTCTATACGCAGTATTTT
CASSLVDGLYTQYF
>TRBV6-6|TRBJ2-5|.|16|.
TGTGCCAGCAGTTACGTACGGACAGTACAAGGGGAGACCCAGTACTTC
CASSYVRTVQGETQYF
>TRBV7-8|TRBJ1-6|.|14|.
TGTGCCAGCAGCTTAGTACAGACCAATTCACCCCTCCACTTT
CASSLVQTNSPLHF
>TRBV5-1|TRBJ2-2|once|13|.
TGCGCCAGCAGCTCGGGCCTCACCGGGGAGCTGTTTTTT
CASSSGLTGELFF
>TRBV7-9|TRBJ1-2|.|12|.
TGTGCCAGCAGCTTAAGGGAAACGGGCTACACCTTC
CASSLRETGYTF
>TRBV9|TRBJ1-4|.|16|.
TGTGCCAGCAGCGTAGGTACATCCAATTATAATGAAAAACTGTTTTTT
CASSVGTSNYNEKLFF
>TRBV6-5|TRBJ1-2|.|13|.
TGTGCCAGCAGTTTAGACAGAACCTATGGCTACACCTTC
CASSLDRTYGYTF
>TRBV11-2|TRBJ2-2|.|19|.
TGTGCCAGCAGCTTAGATTTTAGGGGCAGAGTCGGGGGCACCGGGGAGCTGTTTTTT
CASSLDFRGRVGGTGELFF
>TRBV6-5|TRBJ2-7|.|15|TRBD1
TGTGCCAGCAGCGCCACCGGGACAGGGTACTACGAGCAGTACTTC
CASSATGTGYYEQYF
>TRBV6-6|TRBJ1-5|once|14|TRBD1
TGTGCCAGCAGTAAAAACAGGGGCGATCAGCCCCAGCATTTT
CASSKNRGDQPQHF
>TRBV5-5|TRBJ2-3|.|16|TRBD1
TGTGCCAGCAGCTTGGGTGCAGGGGGCAGTTCGGATACGCAGTATTTT
CASSLGAGGSSDTQYF
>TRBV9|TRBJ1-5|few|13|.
TGTGCCAGCAGCGTAGATGGTTATCAGCCCCAGCATTTT
CASSVDGYQPQHF
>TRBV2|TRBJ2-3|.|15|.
TGTGCCAGCAGTGAGACTGCGATAAACACAGATACGCAGTATTTT
CASSETAINTDTQYF
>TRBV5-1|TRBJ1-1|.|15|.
TGCGCCAGCAGCTTGGACGTGTGGGGGTCCACTGAAGCTTTCTTT
CASSLDVWGSTEAFF
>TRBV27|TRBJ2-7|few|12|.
TGTGCCAGCAGTTTCCGTACAGGGATGGAGTACTTC
CASSFRTGMEYF
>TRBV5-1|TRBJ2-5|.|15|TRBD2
TGCGCCAGCAGCTTCGGTGGGACTAGCGGAGAGACCCAGTACTTC
CASSFGGTSGETQYF
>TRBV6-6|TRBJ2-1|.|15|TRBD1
TGTGCCAGCACCACCGGGACAGGCTTCGGCAATGAGCAGTTCTTC
CASTTGTGFGNEQFF
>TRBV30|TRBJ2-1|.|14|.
TGTGCCTGGAGTATAGGCAACTCCTACAATGAGCAGTTCTTC
CAWSIGNSYNEQFF
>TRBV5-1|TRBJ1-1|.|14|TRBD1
TGCGCCAGCCACGCGACAGGGGGCGACCTTGGGGCTTTCTTT
CASHATGGDLGAFF
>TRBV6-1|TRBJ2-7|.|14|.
TGTGCCAGCAGTGAACTCCGGGTTCCCTACGAGCAGTACTTC
CASSELRVPYEQYF
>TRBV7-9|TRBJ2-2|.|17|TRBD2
TGTGCCAGCAGCCCCCGACTAGCGGGGGGAAGAAACGGGGAGCTGTTTTTT
CASSPRLAGGRNGELFF
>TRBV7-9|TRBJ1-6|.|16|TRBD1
TGTGCCAGCAGCTTGGGACAGGAGGTTCTTAATTCACCCCTCCACTTT
CASSLGQEVLNSPLHF
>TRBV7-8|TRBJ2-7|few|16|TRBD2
TGTGCCAGCAGCTTAGGTTCCAGCGGGGCTACCTACGAGCAGTACTTC
CASSLGSSGATYEQYF
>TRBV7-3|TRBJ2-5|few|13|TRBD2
TGTGCCAGCAGCTTATGGGGGGGACAGACCCAGTACTTC
CASSLWGGQTQYF
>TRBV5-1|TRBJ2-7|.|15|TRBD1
TGCGCCAGCAGAGAGACCGGGACAGGGTCCTACGAGCAGTACTTC
CASRETGTGSYEQYF
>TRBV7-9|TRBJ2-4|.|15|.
TGTGCCAGCAGCTTATTAGTGGCAGGGCCAAACATTCAGTACTTC
CASSLLVAGPNIQYF
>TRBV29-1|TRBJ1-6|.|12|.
TGCAGCGTTCGACAGACAAATTCACCCCTCCACTTT
CSVRQTNSPLHF
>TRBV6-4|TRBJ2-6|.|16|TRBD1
TGTGCCAGCAGCTCCGGGACAGGGACTGGGGCCAACGTCCTGACTTTC
CASSSGTGTGANVLTF
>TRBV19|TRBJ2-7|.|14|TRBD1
TGTGCCAGTAGTTGGGACAGGGGTTCCTACGAGCAGTACTTC
CASSWDRGSYEQYF
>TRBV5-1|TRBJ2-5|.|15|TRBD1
TGCGCCAGCTCCTACACGGGCAGGGGGATGGAGACCCAGTACTTC
CASSYTGRGMETQYF
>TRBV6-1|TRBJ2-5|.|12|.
TGTGCCAGCAGCCTGCCGAGAGAGACCCAGTACTTC
CASSLPRETQYF
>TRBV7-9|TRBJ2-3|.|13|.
TGTGCCAATGGTACACCGGGCACAGATACGCAGTATTTT
CANGTPGTDTQYF
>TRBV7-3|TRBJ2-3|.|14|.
TGTGCCAGCAGCTTGACTCCTGAGGGGATGGCGCAGTATTTT
CASSLTPEGMAQYF
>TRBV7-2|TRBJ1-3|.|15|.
TGTGCCAGCAGCTTTCTCAGGGGCAACGGAAACACCATATATTTT
CASSFLRGNGNTIYF
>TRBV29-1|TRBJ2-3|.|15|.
TGCAGCGTTGAGCCCCAGGGGGGAGACACAGATACGCAGTATTTT
CSVEPQGGDTDTQYF
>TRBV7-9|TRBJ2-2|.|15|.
TGTGCCAGCAGCTCGGCCGGACAGTTCCCCGGGGAGCTGTTTTTT
CASSSAGQFPGELFF
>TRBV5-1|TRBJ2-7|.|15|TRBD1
TGCGCCAGCAGCTCGACAGGGTTACCCCCCTACGAGCAGTACTTC
CASSSTGLPPYEQYF
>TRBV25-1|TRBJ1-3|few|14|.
TGTGCCAGCAGCTTGGGGAGCTCTGGAAACACCATATATTTT
CASSLGSSGNTIYF
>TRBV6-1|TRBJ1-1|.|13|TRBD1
TGTGCCAGCGGACAGGGGATTTTTGCTGAAGCTTTCTTT
CASGQGIFAEAFF
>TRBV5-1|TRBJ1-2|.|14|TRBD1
TGCGCCAGCAAATCGGGACAGGGGGCGGGTGGCTACACCTTC
CASKSGQGAGGYTF
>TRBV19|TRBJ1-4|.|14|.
TGTGCCAGTAGTTTAGGGACTGGTAATGAAAAACTGTTTTTT
CASSLGTGNEKLFF
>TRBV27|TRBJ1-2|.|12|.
TGTGCCATCCGGGGCGGGGGAGGTGGCTACACCTTC
CAIRGGGGGYTF
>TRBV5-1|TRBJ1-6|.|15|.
TGCGCCAGCAGCGTAGGGACATCGGGGAATTCACCCCTCCACTTT
CASSVGTSGNSPLHF
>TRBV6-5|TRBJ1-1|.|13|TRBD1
TGTGCCACCTTGGGACAGACGAACACTGAAGCTTTCTTT
CATLGQTNTEAFF